These 3 T cell receptor beta chains came from one sample sequenced in a study of CD8 T cells in ankylosing spondylitis. The antigens for these receptors are not known. One entry per CDR3 protein results from TCRdb running MiXCR on the 5' RACE reads. This table has around 490,000 distinct CDR3 sequences, approximately 5.3% appearing once. Overall study findings and caveats: Ankylosing spondylitis blood appeared to be characterized by a TCR beta motif of 7 to 9 highly homologous variants.

The sequencing input was blood, either unsorted or a sorted T cell fraction (not recorded which). The receptors shown here come from a male donor with ankylosing spondylitis.

This clonotype was seen at least ten times. The rearrangement uses TRBV20-1 and TRBJ2-5, with unresolved D. V was shortened by 3 bases and J by 1 base, with 3 bases between the two germline ends. CDR1 DFQATT and CDR2 SNEGSKA come from the germline V gene (reference sequence). The CDR3 loop spans 11 amino acids. The CDR3 reads CSARAQETQYF. In DNA, the CDR3 is TGCAGTGCTAGGGCCCAAGAGACCCAGTACTTC.

A remark on this clonotype: It may be a read error: a sequence one base away is much more abundant. The chain combines TRBV29-1 with TRBJ1-2; the D gene is possibly TRBD1 (6 bases). This CDR3 is built from 12 residues. The germline gives CDR1 SQVTM, CDR2 ANQGSEA. CDR3: CSVEKGVEGYSF. For the CDR3, the DNA is TGCAGCGTTGAAAAGGGGGTGGAAGGCTACTCCTTC. The full variable domain, its missing parts supplied by reference TRBV29-1 and TRBJ1-2, is SAVISQKPSRDICQRGTSLTIQCQVDSQVTMMFWYRQQPGQSLTLIATANQGSEATYESGFVIDKFPISRPNLTFSTLTVSNMSPEDSSIYLCSVEKGVEGYSFGSGTRLTVV.

This clonotype was observed at least ten times. The chain carries TRBV5-1 and TRBJ1-4, with D hard to call. CDR1 and CDR2 from the germline V gene are SGHRS and YFSETQ. V was cut by 5 bases and J by 4 bases, with 12 bases left in between. The CDR3 runs to 14 residues. This chain's CDR3 is CASRLGLINEKLFF. In DNA, the CDR3 is TGCGCCAGCAGACTCGGACTGATTAATGAAAAACTGTTTTTT.